Listed here are 7 T cell receptor beta chains from one sample, sequenced in a study of T cells in localized non-small cell lung cancer. The data were produced by immunoSEQ multiplex PCR, yet TCRdb's version contains in-frame clones alone and is incomplete. The top ten clones hold around 4.7% of a sample with 3,200 or so clones, about 49% of them seen once. The sample consisted of lymph node tissue, taken before any cancer treatment. These receptors originate from a woman aged 18-55 years with stage I lung adenocarcinoma.

The V and J genes are TRBV9 and TRBJ2-3; 11 bases map to TRBD2. The CDR3 spans 16 residues. Germline V gene data show CDR1 as SGDLS and CDR2 as YYNGEE. V was pared by 4 bases and J by 0 bases, with 4 bases of the junction left unmatched. The CDR3 nucleotides are TGTGCCAGCAGCCCCGGACTAGCGGGCAGCACAGATACGCAGTATTTT. This translates into CASSPGLAGSTDTQYF.

Notes on this clone: At one boundary the junction diverges from the germline segment, which might be a read error. The chain links TRBV10-2 to TRBJ2-7; no clear D. The CDR3 spans 14 residues. Germline CDR1 and CDR2: WSHSY and SAAADI. The CDR3 nucleotides are TGCGCCAGCTGTGACTCCGGGTTCGACTACGAGCAGTACTTC. Its protein product is CASCDSGFDYEQYF.

V and J are TRBV2 and TRBJ2-1, with 10 nucleotides matching TRBD1. The length of the CDR3 is 15 residues. V lost 6 bases to trimming and J lost 4 bases; unmatched junction nucleotides: 6. Germline CDR1 reads SNHLY; CDR2 reads FYNNEI. CDR3 amino acids: CASRGGQGLYNEQFF. CDR3 in DNA: TGTGCCAGCAGGGGGGGACAGGGGCTTTACAATGAGCAGTTCTTC.

The chain joins TRBV30 to TRBJ1-5, with D uncertain. This CDR3 has 13 amino acids. Germline V gene data show CDR1 as GTSNPN and CDR2 as SVGIG (reference sequence). V lost 0 bases to trimming and J lost 1 base, with 4 bases between them. The CDR3: CAWSVLSNQPQHF. CDR3 coding DNA: TGTGCCTGGAGTGTACTAAGCAATCAGCCCCAGCATTTT.

Relative to its sample, this clone is medium-sized. J is TRBJ1-1 and V is TRBV11-3; 7 bases match TRBD1. After removal of 6 bases from V and 4 bases from J, the junction contained 8 bases not matched to a gene. The CDR3 loop spans 14 amino acids. CDR1 and CDR2 from the germline V gene are SGHNT and YENEEA. CDR3: CASSRQGDTTEAFF. Here the CDR3 DNA reads TGTGCCAGCAGTAGACAGGGAGATACCACTGAAGCTTTCTTT.

The chain couples TRBV19 to TRBJ2-3; D may correspond to TRBD1 or TRBD2 (5 bases each). V dropped 7 bases and J dropped 3 bases, with 11 bases sitting between them. The CDR3 runs 13 residues. The germline gives CDR1 LNHDA, CDR2 SQIVND (reference sequence). The CDR3 loop is CASKAGTTDTQYF. CDR3 in DNA: TGTGCCAGTAAAGCAGGGACGACAGATACGCAGTATTTT.

This sequence joins TRBV9 and TRBJ2-7; TRBD1 aligns across 8 bases. CDR1 is SGDLS, CDR2 YYNGEE, per germline. Trimming cost V 5 bases and J 13 bases; bases outside gene matches: 11. CDR3 length: 12 amino acids. The CDR3 sequence: CASSELMGQAYF. The CDR3 DNA sequence: TGTGCCAGCAGTGAGTTAATGGGACAGGCTTACTTC.